The next 3 T cell receptor beta chains were all read from a single sample in a study of OX40 agonist ivuxolimab in advanced cancers. Sequencing was performed with immunoSEQ multiplex PCR; in TCRdb, only in-frame clones are kept and a portion is missing. This table holds about 98,000 clones, roughly nine tenths found once. The source was CD4+ or CD8+ T cells sorted from blood, collected in a trial of the OX40 agonist ivuxolimab. These receptor sequences come from an adult with an advanced solid tumor such as melanoma, head and neck, liver or kidney cancer.

CDR3 loop: CASSLGASGGYNEQFF. The CDR3 DNA is TGTGCCAGCAGCTTAGGAGCTAGCGGGGGGTACAATGAGCAGTTCTTC. The V call is TRBV11-3, the J call TRBJ2-1, with 11 bases matching TRBD2. Trimming at V came to 1 base and at J to 4 bases, leaving 3 bases not matched to a gene. The V gene's germline CDR1 is SGHNT and CDR2 YENEEA. The CDR3 is 16 residues long.

This chain joins TRBV7-9 and TRBJ2-2; D perhaps matches TRBD1 (7 bases). Germline assignment: CDR1 SEHNR and CDR2 FQNEAQ (reference sequence). V lost 5 bases to trimming and J lost 0 bases, with 10 bases between them. This CDR3 is 15 amino acids long. DNA for the CDR3: TGTGCCAGCAGCCGGGGGACAGCGAACACCGGGGAGCTGTTTTTT. Amino acids: CASSRGTANTGELFF.

V and J are TRBV5-6 and TRBJ1-4, with 7 bases aligning to TRBD1. Germline-derived CDR1 and CDR2 are SGHDT and YYEEEE. The CDR3 sequence is 13 residues long. Trimming removed 5 bases from V and 4 bases from J; junction bases left unmatched: 2. The CDR3 region has the DNA TGTGCCAGCAGGGGACAGAATAATGAAAAACTGTTTTTT. Amino acids: CASRGQNNEKLFF. Supplemented by reference TRBV5-6 and TRBJ1-4, the full variable domain reads DAGVTQSPTHLIKTRGQQVTLRCSPKSGHDTVSWYQQALGQGPQFIFQYYEEEERQRGNFPDRFSGHQFPNYSSELNVNALLLGDSALYLCASRGQNNEKLFFGSGTQLSVL.